This T cell receptor (beta chain) was observed in a study of CD8+ T cells in alopecia areata. Across the whole study: Treated patients received oral tofacitinib, 5 to 10 mg twice daily.

Treatment of the sample: oral pan-JAK inhibitor, 5-10 mg twice daily. cDNA prepared by RNA extraction and subsequent reverse transcription served as the template for sequencing. TCRdb's copy holds only in-frame clones and misses some; the assay was immunoSEQ multiplex PCR. This table has about 110,000 clones, 84% appearing once. The germline V gene has CDR1 SQVTM and CDR2 ANQGSEA. This CDR3 has 12 residues. The sequenced sample was CD8+ T cells sorted from blood, obtained at week 24, from a patient treated with tofacitinib. This receptor was obtained from a human donor with alopecia areata. This chain links TRBV29-1 with TRBJ2-5; a possible D gene is TRBD1 (5 bases). With the DNA end fitting TRBJ2-7 better, the J assignment may be wrong. CDR3 in amino acids: CSARQSSYEQYF. In DNA form, the CDR3 reads TGCAGCGCCCGACAGAGCTCCTACGAGCAGTACTTC.